The following is a T cell receptor beta chain sequence with its context. The data originate from a study of shared clonotypes between healthy human individuals. Clones were sequenced by immunoSEQ multiplex PCR, and TCRdb holds only the in-frame ones, with some missing. This repertoire shows around 1.6 million clones, 95% to 99% found once; its top ten account for about 0.42%. Trimming removed 4 bases from V and 5 bases from J, with 6 bases in between. The CDR3 extends over 12 amino acids. Germline CDR1 reads MGHDK; CDR2 reads SYGVNS. The sample was naive CD4+ T cells sorted from blood. Stated subset: CD45RA+ positively selected. This receptor was taken from a man aged 30 to 45 in good health. The V call is TRBV25-1, the J call TRBJ2-1, with D unresolved. CDR3 loop: CASSGRNNEQFF. As DNA, the CDR3 is TGTGCCAGCAGTGGCAGGAACAATGAGCAGTTCTTC.